Below, one T cell receptor (beta chain) is given with its context. Its antigen is as yet unknown. The data were obtained in a study of CD4+ T cells in melanoma. The data were produced by immunoSEQ multiplex PCR, yet TCRdb's version contains in-frame clones alone and is incomplete. The table lists about 120,000 clones, about 90% of them singletons. Overall study findings and caveats: Reportedly, melanoma neoantigen-specific CD4+ T cells showed varied differentiation states. A reported correlation linked neoantigen-specific CD4+ T cells to CD8+, macrophage and B cell function.

Specimen: peripheral blood. This sequence originates from a human donor with melanoma.

The CDR3 region is CAISTGSPLSGNTGELFF. The CDR3, as DNA: TGTGCCATCAGTACAGGGAGCCCTCTGAGCGGGAACACCGGGGAGCTGTTTTTT. This chain connects TRBV10-3 to TRBJ2-2, with D possibly being TRBD1 (6 bases). V gave up 5 bases and J gave up 1 base, with 20 bases separating them. This CDR3 spans 18 amino acids. Germline V lookup: CDR1 ENHRY, CDR2 SYGVKD.